This T cell receptor (beta chain) was profiled in a study of CD8 T cells in ankylosing spondylitis. This clonotype was seen ten or more times. Via MiXCR, TCRdb re-called the 5' RACE reads, giving one row per CDR3 protein. The sample has just over 300,000 distinct CDR3 sequences, less than 25% seen once; the top ten hold 3.5% to 4.5%. Germline assignment: CDR1 MNHEY and CDR2 SVGAGI. V gave up 5 bases and J gave up 0 bases; unmatched junction bases: 6. The CDR3 runs to 16 residues. The chain links TRBV6-5 to TRBJ2-1; TRBD1 matches 8 bases. This TCR was sampled from a female donor with ankylosing spondylitis or in good health (not recorded which). The sequenced sample consisted of blood, either unsorted or a sorted T cell fraction (not recorded which). The CDR3 loop is CASSPGGWSSYNEQFF. DNA of the CDR3: TGTGCCAGCAGTCCAGGGGGCTGGAGCTCCTACAATGAGCAGTTCTTC.